These T cell receptor beta chains were read from a single sample in a study of cytomegalovirus exposure and HLA in healthy donors. This table comes from immunoSEQ multiplex PCR, and its TCRdb copy is limited to in-frame clones, with some not included. The sample holds 150,000 to 200,000 clones, around four fifths seen once. Material for sequencing was PBMCs. The receptors derive from a woman aged 30 to 39 in good health and CMV-seropositive. The CDR3 runs from the conserved cysteine through the conserved F or W. Each record gives: clone size, V gene, J gene, D gene, CDR3 DNA, CDR3 protein. D genes are given only for firm matches. The size entry is marked missing in some rows and otherwise reads once, few, many or a size class.

few	TRBV4-3	TRBJ2-1	TRBD2	TGCGCCAGCAGCCAGGCTAGCGGGAGTTTAGAGCAGTTCTTC	CASSQASGSLEQFF
.	TRBV5-1	TRBJ2-1	TRBD2	TGCGCCAGCTCGGGGTTAGCGGGAGATGAGCAGTTCTTC	CASSGLAGDEQFF
.	TRBV18	TRBJ2-3	.	TGTGCCAGCTCACTCAGGGTCATGGGAGATACGCAGTATTTT	CASSLRVMGDTQYF
.	TRBV6-1	TRBJ2-3	TRBD1	TGTGCCAGCAGTGGTTACAGGGGGTCAGATACGCAGTATTTT	CASSGYRGSDTQYF
.	TRBV15	TRBJ1-1	.	TGTGCCACCAGCAGAGATATGGTGTACCGGTCTGAAGCTTTCTTT	CATSRDMVYRSEAFF
.	TRBV28	TRBJ1-4	.	TGTGCCAGCGAGAGGCGCGGCGGTAATGAAAAACTGTTTTTT	CASERRGGNEKLFF
.	TRBV6-5	TRBJ2-7	TRBD1	TGTGCCAGCCGAGACAGGGCCTACGAGCAGTACTTC	CASRDRAYEQYF
.	TRBV5-1	TRBJ2-5	TRBD2	TGCGCCAGCAGCCCCGGACTAGTAGTAGGGCAAGAGACCCAGTACTTC	CASSPGLVVGQETQYF
.	TRBV4-1	TRBJ1-1	.	TGCGCCAGCAGCCAAATGGCGGGCGCTGAAGCTTTCTTT	CASSQMAGAEAFF
.	TRBV30	TRBJ1-2	TRBD1	TGTGCCTGGGGGACAGGGAGGGCCATCGGCTATGGCTACACCTTC	CAWGTGRAIGYGYTF
.	TRBV30	TRBJ1-2	.	TGTGCCTGGAGTGGGCAAAGGAGTAACTATGGCTACACCTTC	CAWSGQRSNYGYTF
.	TRBV6-6	TRBJ1-1	.	TGTGCCAGCAGCCCGCCTATGAACACTGAAGCTTTCTTT	CASSPPMNTEAFF
.	TRBV27	TRBJ1-1	.	TGTGCCAGCAGTTTAGTCCGGGGGAACACTGAAGCTTTCTTT	CASSLVRGNTEAFF
once	TRBV5-4	TRBJ2-5	TRBD2	TGTGCCAGCAGCAGGTTAGCGGGAGGGCAGGGGACCCAGTACTTC	CASSRLAGGQGTQYF
.	TRBV6-1	TRBJ1-1	TRBD1	TGTGCCAGCAGGCTTCGACAGGGGAACACTGAAGCTTTCTTT	CASRLRQGNTEAFF
.	TRBV11-3	TRBJ2-5	.	TGTGCCAGCAGCCCGGTCGGAGAGCCTGGGGAGACCCAGTACTTC	CASSPVGEPGETQYF
.	TRBV6-5	TRBJ2-7	TRBD1	TGTGCCAGCAGTTACCGGACAGGGGTCTACGAGCAGTACTTC	CASSYRTGVYEQYF
once	TRBV6-4	TRBJ2-5	TRBD1	TGTGCCAGCAGTCCTGTGGCGCAGGGGGTAGAGACCCAGTACTTC	CASSPVAQGVETQYF
.	TRBV28	TRBJ2-4	.	TGTGCCAGCAGTTTCCCGACGGGAATTCAAAACATTCAGTACTTC	CASSFPTGIQNIQYF
.	TRBV2	TRBJ1-5	.	TGTGCCAGCAGCCGGGACACCTACAATCAGCCCCAGCATTTT	CASSRDTYNQPQHF
.	TRBV5-1	TRBJ2-3	TRBD2	TGCGCCAGCAGCTTCTTGCGGGAGAGCACAGATACGCAGTATTTT	CASSFLRESTDTQYF
.	TRBV4-3	TRBJ1-2	.	TGCGCCAGCAGCCAAATAGGGGGTGGAATCTATGGCTACACCTTC	CASSQIGGGIYGYTF
.	TRBV5-1	TRBJ1-1	.	TGCGCCAGCAGCTTGGGTGGGGGGGGGACTGAAGCTTTCTTT	CASSLGGGGTEAFF
.	TRBV7-9	TRBJ2-5	.	TGTGCCAGCAGCTCTGATCTCCGGGGAATCGAGGAGACCCAGTACTTC	CASSSDLRGIEETQYF
few	TRBV9	TRBJ2-7	.	TGTGCCAGCAGCGTAGAACAGGGATCTTCCTACGAGCAGTACTTC	CASSVEQGSSYEQYF
.	TRBV18	TRBJ1-1	.	TGTGCCAGCTCACCGGGAGAGAACACTGAAGCTTTCTTT	CASSPGENTEAFF
.	TRBV9	TRBJ2-7	TRBD1	TGTGCCAGCAGCGTAGGGGGGACAGGGAGCACCTACGAGCAGTACTTC	CASSVGGTGSTYEQYF
.	TRBV4-1	TRBJ2-7	.	TGCGCCAGCAGCCAAGATATCGGGGGGCGCGTCTACGAGCAGTACTTC	CASSQDIGGRVYEQYF
few	TRBV27	TRBJ1-5	.	TGTGCCAGCAGTTTTGGGGGAGGAGATCAGCCCCAGCATTTT	CASSFGGGDQPQHF
once	TRBV10-3	TRBJ1-1	TRBD1	TGTGCCATCAGTGACTTGACAGGGGGGGAGACTGAAGCTTTCTTT	CAISDLTGGETEAFF
.	TRBV4-1	TRBJ1-5	.	TGCGCCAGCAGCCAAGACCACAATCAGCCCCAGCATTTT	CASSQDHNQPQHF
.	TRBV7-3	TRBJ2-7	.	TGTGCCAGCAGCTACAGCCGGGGTCCCTACGAGCAGTACTTC	CASSYSRGPYEQYF
.	TRBV28	TRBJ1-5	.	TGTGCCAGCAGTTTAAGTATACAGGACTATAGCAATCAGCCCCAGCATTTT	CASSLSIQDYSNQPQHF
.	TRBV5-5	TRBJ1-4	.	TGTGCCAGCAGCTTAAAAGTCGCAGGACAAATCGCTGAAAAACTGTTTTTT	CASSLKVAGQIAEKLFF
few	TRBV19	TRBJ2-2	TRBD1	TGTGCCAGTAGTCACGGACAGGGGGTAAATCAAATGGCCGGGGAGCTGTTTTTT	CASSHGQGVNQMAGELFF
.	TRBV28	TRBJ1-1	.	TGTGCCAGCAGCTCCCCATTGCGAGGGGGTACTGAAGCTTTCTTT	CASSSPLRGGTEAFF
.	TRBV11-2	TRBJ2-7	.	TGTGCCAGCAGCTTAGACAGCTACGAGCAGTACTTC	CASSLDSYEQYF
.	TRBV29-1	TRBJ2-7	TRBD2	TGCAGCGTCACCGGGACTAGCGGTAGTTCCTACGAGCAGTACTTC	CSVTGTSGSSYEQYF
once	TRBV10-3	TRBJ2-7	.	TGTGCCATTCCTTGGGCCCAGGGCTCCTACGAGCAGTACTTC	CAIPWAQGSYEQYF
.	TRBV7-9	TRBJ2-7	TRBD2	TGTGCCAGCAGCTTACTAGCGGGAACGGGCGAGCAGTACTTC	CASSLLAGTGEQYF
.	TRBV6-1	TRBJ2-2	.	TGTGCCAGGGCGAGCCAGCCCGAACACCGGGGAGCTGTTTTT	CARASQPEHRGAVF
.	TRBV18	TRBJ2-7	.	TGTGCCAGCTCACCCGACAGTTACGAGCAGTACTTC	CASSPDSYEQYF